The T cell receptor beta chain under discussion was sequenced for a study of technical replicates of blood from a few donors. V shed 8 bases, J shed 0 bases, and the junction held 10 bases outside the gene matches. The CDR3 totals 18 residues. Germline values: CDR1 SNHLY, CDR2 FYNNEI. The method was immunoSEQ multiplex PCR; TCRdb's version includes in-frame clones alone and lacks a portion of them. Of tens of thousands of clones detected, 80% to 95% appear once; the ten largest clones hold roughly 0.37%. The material sequenced was T cells isolated from PBMCs. The clonotype originates from a human donor in good health. Some clones in this sample may be carry-over from other donors' samples. The chain links TRBV2 to TRBJ2-1; 13 bases are shared with TRBD2. This chain's CDR3 is CASAGTSGTVFSYNEQFF. CDR3 DNA: TGTGCCAGCGCTGGGACTAGCGGGACGGTATTCTCCTACAATGAGCAGTTCTTC.